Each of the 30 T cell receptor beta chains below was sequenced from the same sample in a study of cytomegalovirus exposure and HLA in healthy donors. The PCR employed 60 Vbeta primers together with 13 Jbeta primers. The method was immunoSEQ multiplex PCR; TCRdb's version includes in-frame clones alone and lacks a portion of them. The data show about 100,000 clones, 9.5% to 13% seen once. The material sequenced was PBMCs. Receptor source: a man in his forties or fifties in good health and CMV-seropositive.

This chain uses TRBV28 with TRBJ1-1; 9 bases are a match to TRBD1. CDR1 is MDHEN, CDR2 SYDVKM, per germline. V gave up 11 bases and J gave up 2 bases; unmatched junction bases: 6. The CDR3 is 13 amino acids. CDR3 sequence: CACTGQGNTEAFF. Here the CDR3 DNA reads TGTGCCTGCACGGGACAGGGAAACACTGAAGCTTTCTTT.

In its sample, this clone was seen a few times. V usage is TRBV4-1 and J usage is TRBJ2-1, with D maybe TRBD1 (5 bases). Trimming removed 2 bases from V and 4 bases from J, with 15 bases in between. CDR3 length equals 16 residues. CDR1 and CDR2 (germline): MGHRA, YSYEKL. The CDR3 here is CASSQLGVTGYNEQFF. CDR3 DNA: TGCGCCAGCAGCCAACTAGGGGTTACAGGTTACAATGAGCAGTTCTTC.

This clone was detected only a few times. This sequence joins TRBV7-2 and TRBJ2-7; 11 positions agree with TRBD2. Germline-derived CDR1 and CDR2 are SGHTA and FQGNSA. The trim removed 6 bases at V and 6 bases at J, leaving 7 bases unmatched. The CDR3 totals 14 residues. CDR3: CASRTSGSFAEQYF. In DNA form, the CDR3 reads TGTGCCAGCAGAACTAGCGGGAGTTTCGCCGAGCAGTACTTC.

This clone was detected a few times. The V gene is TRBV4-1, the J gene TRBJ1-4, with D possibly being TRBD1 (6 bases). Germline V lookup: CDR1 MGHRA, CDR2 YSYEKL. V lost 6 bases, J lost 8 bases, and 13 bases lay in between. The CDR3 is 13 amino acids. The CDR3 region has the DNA TGCGCCAGCAGGTTACTTAGGGGGGAAAAACTGTTTTTT. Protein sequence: CASRLLRGEKLFF.

The chain's CDR3 is CASSYARGGSGYTF. DNA of the CDR3: TGTGCCAGCAGTTATGCCCGGGGAGGGAGTGGCTACACCTTC. This chain joins TRBV6-5 and TRBJ1-2; D uncertain. This CDR3 is built from 14 residues. V gave up 3 bases and J gave up 7 bases, with 15 bases separating them. Germline-derived CDR1 and CDR2 are MNHEY and SVGAGI.

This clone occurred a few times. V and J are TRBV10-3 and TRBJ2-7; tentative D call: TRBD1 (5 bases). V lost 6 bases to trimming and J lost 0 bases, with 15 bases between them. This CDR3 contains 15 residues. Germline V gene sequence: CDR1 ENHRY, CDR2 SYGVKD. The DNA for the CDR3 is TGTGCCATCAGCACGCGGACACTAAACTCCTACGAGCAGTACTTC. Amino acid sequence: CAISTRTLNSYEQYF.

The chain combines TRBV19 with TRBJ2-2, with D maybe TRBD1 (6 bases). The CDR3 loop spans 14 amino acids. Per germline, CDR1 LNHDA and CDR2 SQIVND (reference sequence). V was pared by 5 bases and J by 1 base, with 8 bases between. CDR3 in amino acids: CASSEGVNTGELFF. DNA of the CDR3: TGTGCCAGTAGTGAGGGGGTGAACACCGGGGAGCTGTTTTTT.

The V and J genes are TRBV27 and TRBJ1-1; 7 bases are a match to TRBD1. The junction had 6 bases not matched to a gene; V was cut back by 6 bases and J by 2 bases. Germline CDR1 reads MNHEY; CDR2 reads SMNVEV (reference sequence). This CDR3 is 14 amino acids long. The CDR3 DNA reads TGTGCCAGCAGCTCCGGGACAGTTAACACTGAAGCTTTCTTT. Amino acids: CASSSGTVNTEAFF.

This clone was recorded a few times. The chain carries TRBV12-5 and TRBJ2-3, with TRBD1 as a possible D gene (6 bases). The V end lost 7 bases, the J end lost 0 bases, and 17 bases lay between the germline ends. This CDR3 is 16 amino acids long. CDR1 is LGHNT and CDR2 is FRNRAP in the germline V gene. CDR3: CASALPRTVSTDTQYF. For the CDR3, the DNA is TGTGCTAGTGCCCTACCTAGGACAGTTAGCACAGATACGCAGTATTTT.

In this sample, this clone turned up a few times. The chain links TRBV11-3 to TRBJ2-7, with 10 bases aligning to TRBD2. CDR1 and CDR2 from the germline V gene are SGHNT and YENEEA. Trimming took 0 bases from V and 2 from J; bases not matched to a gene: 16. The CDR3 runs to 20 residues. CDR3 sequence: CASSLDSQNLLAGKAYEQYF. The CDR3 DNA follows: TGTGCCAGCAGCTTAGATTCCCAAAACCTACTAGCGGGGAAGGCCTACGAGCAGTACTTC.

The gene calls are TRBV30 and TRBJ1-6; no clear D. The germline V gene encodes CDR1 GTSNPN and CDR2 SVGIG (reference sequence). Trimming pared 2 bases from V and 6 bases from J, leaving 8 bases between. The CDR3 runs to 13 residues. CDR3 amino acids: CAWSIGSNSPLHF. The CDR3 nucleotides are TGTGCCTGGAGTATTGGTAGTAATTCACCCCTCCACTTT. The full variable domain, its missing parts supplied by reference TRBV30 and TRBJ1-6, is SQTIHQWPATLVQPVGSPLSLECTVEGTSNPNLYWYRQAAGRGLQLLFYSVGIGQISSEVPQNLSASRPQDRQFILSSKKLLLSDSGFYLCAWSIGSNSPLHFGNGTRLTVT.

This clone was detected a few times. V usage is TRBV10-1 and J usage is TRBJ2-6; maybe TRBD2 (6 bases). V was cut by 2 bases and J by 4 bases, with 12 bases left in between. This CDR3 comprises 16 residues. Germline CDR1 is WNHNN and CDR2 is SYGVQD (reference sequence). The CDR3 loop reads CASSETGVSGANVLTF. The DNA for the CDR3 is TGCGCCAGCAGTGAGACGGGAGTTTCAGGGGCCAACGTCCTGACTTTC.

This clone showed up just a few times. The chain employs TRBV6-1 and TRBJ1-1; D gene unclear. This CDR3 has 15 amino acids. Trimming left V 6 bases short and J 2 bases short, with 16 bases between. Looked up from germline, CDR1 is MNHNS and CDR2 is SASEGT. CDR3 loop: CASRRYLAQNTEAFF. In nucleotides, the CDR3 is TGTGCCAGCAGACGATATTTGGCCCAAAACACTGAAGCTTTCTTT.

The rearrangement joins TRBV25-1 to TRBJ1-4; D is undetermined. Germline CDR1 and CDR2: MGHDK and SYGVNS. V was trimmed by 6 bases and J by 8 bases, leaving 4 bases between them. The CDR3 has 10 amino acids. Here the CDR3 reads CASRREKLFF. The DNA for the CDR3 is TGTGCCAGCAGACGGGAAAAACTGTTTTTT.

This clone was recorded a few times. CDR3 in amino acids: CASSLRLDNEQFF. In nucleotides, the CDR3 is TGTGCCAGCAGCTTAAGACTAGACAATGAGCAGTTCTTC. The chain carries TRBV11-3 and TRBJ2-1, with D maybe TRBD2 (6 bases). V was clipped by 2 bases and J by 5 bases, with 7 bases between them. The CDR3 is 13 residues long. Germline V CDR1 and CDR2: SGHNT, YENEEA.

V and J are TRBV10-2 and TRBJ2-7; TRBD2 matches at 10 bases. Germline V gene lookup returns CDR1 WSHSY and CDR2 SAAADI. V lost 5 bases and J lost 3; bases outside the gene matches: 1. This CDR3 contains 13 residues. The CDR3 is CASSTSGIYEQYF. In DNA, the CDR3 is TGCGCCAGCAGTACTAGCGGGATCTACGAGCAGTACTTC.

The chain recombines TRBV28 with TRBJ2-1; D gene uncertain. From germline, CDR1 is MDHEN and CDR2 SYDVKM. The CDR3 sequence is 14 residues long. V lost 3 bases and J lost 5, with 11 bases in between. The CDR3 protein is CASSLSEFHNEQFF. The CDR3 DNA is TGTGCCAGCAGTTTGTCGGAGTTTCACAATGAGCAGTTCTTC.

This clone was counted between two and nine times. In DNA, the CDR3 is TGTGCCAGCAGCGGGGGACAGGGGAGCTACGAGCAGTACTTC. Residues: CASSGGQGSYEQYF. The chain has TRBV9 and TRBJ2-7; 10 positions match TRBD1. Trimming at V came to 3 bases and at J to 3 bases, leaving 3 bases not matched to a gene. The CDR3 has 14 residues. CDR1 is SGDLS and CDR2 is YYNGEE in the germline V gene. Filled out from reference TRBV9 and TRBJ2-7, the complete variable domain reads DSGVTQTPKHLITATGQRVTLRCSPRSGDLSVYWYQQSLDQGLQFLIQYYNGEERAKGNILERFSAQQFPDLHSELNLSSLELGDSALYFCASSGGQGSYEQYFGPGTRLTVT.

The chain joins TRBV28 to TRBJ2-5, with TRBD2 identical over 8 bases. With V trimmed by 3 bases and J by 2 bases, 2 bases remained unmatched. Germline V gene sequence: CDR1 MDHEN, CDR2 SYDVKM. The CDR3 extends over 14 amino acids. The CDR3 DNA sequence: TGTGCCAGCAGTTTCATAGCGGGACAAGAGACCCAGTACTTC. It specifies CASSFIAGQETQYF.

CDR3 coding DNA: TGTGCCAGCAGTGAAGGGGAAACTGGCACAGATACGCAGTATTTT. It yields the protein CASSEGETGTDTQYF. V usage is TRBV6-4 and J usage is TRBJ2-3, with D possibly being TRBD1 (5 bases). The CDR3 totals 15 residues. V lost 3 bases to trimming and J lost 1 base, with 11 bases between them. The germline gives CDR1 MRHNA, CDR2 SNTAGT.

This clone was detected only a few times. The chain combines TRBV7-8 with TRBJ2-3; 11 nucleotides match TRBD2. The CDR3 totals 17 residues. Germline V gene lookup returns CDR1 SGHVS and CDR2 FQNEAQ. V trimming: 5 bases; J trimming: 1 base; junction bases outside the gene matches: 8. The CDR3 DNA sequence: TGTGCCAGCAGCCCCCTTTCACTAGCGGGGGGCACAGATACGCAGTATTTT. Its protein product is CASSPLSLAGGTDTQYF. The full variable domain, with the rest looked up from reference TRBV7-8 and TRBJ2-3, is GAGVSQSPRYKVAKRGQDVALRCDPISGHVSLFWYQQALGQGPEFLTYFQNEAQLDKSGLPSDRFFAERPEGSVSTLKIQRTQQEDSAVYLCASSPLSLAGGTDTQYFGPGTRLTVL.

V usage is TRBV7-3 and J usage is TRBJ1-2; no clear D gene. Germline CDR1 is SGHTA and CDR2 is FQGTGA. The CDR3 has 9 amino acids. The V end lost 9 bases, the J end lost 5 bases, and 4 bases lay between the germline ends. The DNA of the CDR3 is TGTGCCAGAATATATGGCTACACCTTC. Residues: CARIYGYTF.

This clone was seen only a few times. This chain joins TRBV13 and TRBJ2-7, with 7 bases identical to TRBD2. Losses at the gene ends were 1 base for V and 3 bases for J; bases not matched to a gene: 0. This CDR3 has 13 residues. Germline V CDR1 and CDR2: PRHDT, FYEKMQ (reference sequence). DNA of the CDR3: TGTGCCAGCAGCTTAGAGCGGGACTACGAGCAGTACTTC. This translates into CASSLERDYEQYF.

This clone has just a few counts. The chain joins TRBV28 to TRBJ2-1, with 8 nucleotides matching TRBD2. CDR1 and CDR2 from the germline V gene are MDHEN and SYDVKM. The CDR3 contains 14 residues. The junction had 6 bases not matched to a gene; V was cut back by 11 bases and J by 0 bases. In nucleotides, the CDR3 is TGTGCCTCGGGGGGGGGTAGCTCCTACAATGAGCAGTTCTTC. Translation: CASGGGSSYNEQFF.

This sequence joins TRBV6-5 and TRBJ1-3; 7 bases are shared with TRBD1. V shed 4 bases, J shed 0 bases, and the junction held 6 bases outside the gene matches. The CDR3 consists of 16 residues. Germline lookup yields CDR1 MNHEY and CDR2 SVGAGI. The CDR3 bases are TGTGCCAGCAGTTCCGGGACAGTGATCTCTGGAAACACCATATATTTT. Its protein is CASSSGTVISGNTIYF.

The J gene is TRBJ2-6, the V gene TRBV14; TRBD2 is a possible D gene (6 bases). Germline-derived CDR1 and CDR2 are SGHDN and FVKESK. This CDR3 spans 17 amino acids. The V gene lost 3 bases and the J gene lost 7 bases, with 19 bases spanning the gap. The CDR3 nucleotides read TGTGCCAGCAGCCAGGAAGAGCGGGTACGTTTAGCCAACGTCCTGACTTTC. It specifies CASSQEERVRLANVLTF.

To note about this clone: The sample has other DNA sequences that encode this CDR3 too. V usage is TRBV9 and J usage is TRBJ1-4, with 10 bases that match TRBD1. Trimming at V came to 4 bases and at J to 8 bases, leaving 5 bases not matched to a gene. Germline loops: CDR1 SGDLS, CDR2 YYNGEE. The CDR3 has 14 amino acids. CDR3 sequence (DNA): TGTGCCAGCAGCCTGGGACAGGGGAACGAAAAACTGTTTTTT. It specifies CASSLGQGNEKLFF.

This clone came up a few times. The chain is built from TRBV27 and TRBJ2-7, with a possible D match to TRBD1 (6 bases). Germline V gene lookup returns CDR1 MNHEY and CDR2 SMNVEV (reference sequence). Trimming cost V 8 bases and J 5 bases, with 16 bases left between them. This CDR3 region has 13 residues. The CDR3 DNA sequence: TGTGCCAGCGGCCTAACAGGGTACGACGAGCAGTACTTC. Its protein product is CASGLTGYDEQYF.

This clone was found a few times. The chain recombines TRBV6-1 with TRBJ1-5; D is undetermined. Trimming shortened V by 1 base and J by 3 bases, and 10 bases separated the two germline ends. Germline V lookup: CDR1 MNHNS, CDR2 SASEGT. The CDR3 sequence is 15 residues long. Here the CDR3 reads CASSEGYGPNQPQHF. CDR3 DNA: TGTGCCAGCAGTGAAGGATATGGGCCCAATCAGCCCCAGCATTTT.

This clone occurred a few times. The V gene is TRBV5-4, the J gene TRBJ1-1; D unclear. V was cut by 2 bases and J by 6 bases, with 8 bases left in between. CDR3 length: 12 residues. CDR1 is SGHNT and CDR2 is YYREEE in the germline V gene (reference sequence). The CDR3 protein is CASSLGRAEAFF. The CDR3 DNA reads TGTGCCAGCAGCTTAGGGCGGGCTGAAGCTTTCTTT. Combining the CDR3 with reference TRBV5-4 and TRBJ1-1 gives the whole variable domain ETGVTQSPTHLIKTRGQQVTLRCSSQSGHNTVSWYQQALGQGPQFIFQYYREEENGRGNFPPRFSGLQFPNYSSELNVNALELDDSALYLCASSLGRAEAFFGQGTRLTVV.